Described below is a single T cell receptor (beta chain) sequence and its context. The sample originates from a study of radiotherapy plus CTLA-4 blockade in lung cancer. The germline V gene has CDR1 MNHEY and CDR2 SMNVEV (reference sequence). This CDR3 has 15 residues. V was clipped by 3 bases and J by 4 bases; unmatched bases: 6. Measured with immunoSEQ multiplex PCR; TCRdb has only the in-frame clones, and not every one. The sample has 65,000 to 85,000 clones, about 72% seen once. The clonotype originates from a human donor with non-small cell lung cancer whose response to radiotherapy plus ipilimumab could not be evaluated. Some clones in this sample may be carry-over from other donors' samples. The material was peripheral blood, obtained from a patient treated with radiotherapy plus ipilimumab. This rearrangement joins TRBV27 to TRBJ1-2; 9 bases are a match to TRBD1. CDR3 DNA: TGTGCCAGCAGTTTCACAGGGGGCGTAGGCTATGGCTACACCTTC. It specifies CASSFTGGVGYGYTF.